This passage covers 30 T cell receptor beta chains from one sample sequenced in a study of metastatic and nonmetastatic thyroid tumors. TCRdb reprocessed the PCR reads using MiXCR. The sample has over 35,000 clones, less than 20% seen once. The entire patient cohort was treatment-naive prior to thyroid surgery. The sample consisted of tumor tissue. Source of these receptors: a female donor with papillary thyroid cancer or a benign thyroid nodule (not recorded which). Some clones in this sample may be carry-over from other donors' samples.

This clone has more than one count but fewer than ten. One end of the junction varies from germline; a read error may be responsible. This chain links TRBV19 with TRBJ2-7; D is perhaps TRBD2 (8 bases). The germline CDR1 and CDR2 sequences are LNHDA and SQIVND (reference sequence). The CDR3 loop spans 14 amino acids. This CDR3 reads CASSIAGGGYDQYF. The CDR3 nucleotides read TGTGCCAGTAGTATAGCGGGAGGGGGCTACGATCAGTACTTC. The entire variable domain, with the rest obtained from reference TRBV19 and TRBJ2-7, is as follows: DGGITQSPKYLFRKEGQNVTLSCEQNLNHDAMYWYRQDPGQGLRLIYYSQIVNDFQKGDIAEGYSVSREKKESFPLTVTSAQKNPTAFYLCASSIAGGGYDQYFGPGTRLTVT.

At least ten counts were recorded for this clone. This sequence joins TRBV9 and TRBJ1-1; D call uncertain. The germline CDR1 and CDR2 sequences are SGDLS and YYNGEE. The CDR3 is 14 residues long. Trimming took 0 bases from V and 0 from J, leaving 6 bases between them. CDR3 nucleotide sequence: TGTGCCAGCAGCGTAGGACGGTTGAACACTGAAGCTTTCTTT. Protein product: CASSVGRLNTEAFF.

In this sample, this clone is medium-sized. The chain couples TRBV24-1 to TRBJ2-2; TRBD1 aligns across 8 bases. Germline loops: CDR1 KGHDR, CDR2 SFDVKD. This CDR3 has 15 amino acids. With V trimmed by 5 bases and J by 0 bases, 1 base remained unmatched. The CDR3 reads CATSGQGSNTGELFF. The DNA for the CDR3 is TGTGCCACCAGTGGACAGGGGTCGAACACCGGGGAGCTGTTTTTT.

This clone occurred many times. The chain has TRBV28 and TRBJ2-7; D remains ambiguous. Germline CDR1 reads MDHEN; CDR2 reads SYDVKM. The CDR3 loop spans 11 amino acids. V gave up 9 bases and J gave up 3 bases, with 9 bases separating them. CDR3 sequence reads: CASTINYEQYF. DNA of the CDR3: TGTGCCAGTACCATCAACTACGAGCAGTACTTC.

V is TRBV6-1 and J is TRBJ1-1; D not resolved. Germline values: CDR1 MNHNS, CDR2 SASEGT. The CDR3 loop spans 16 amino acids. The germline V and J ends were trimmed by 5 bases and 4 bases, with 20 bases remaining between them. CDR3 protein: CASSRPGFGRSTEAFF. CDR3 nucleotides: TGTGCCAGCAGTCGACCGGGGTTTGGCAGGAGCACTGAAGCTTTCTTT.

This clone was detected many times. The rearrangement links TRBV3-1 to TRBJ2-5, with a possible D match to TRBD1 (5 bases). With 3 bases removed from V and 1 base from J, the gap between germline ends came to 9 bases. Per germline, CDR1 LGHDT and CDR2 YNNKEL (reference sequence). CDR3 length equals 14 residues. The CDR3 sequence is CASSQTATQETQYF. The DNA of the CDR3 is TGTGCCAGCAGCCAGACAGCTACCCAAGAGACCCAGTACTTC.

This clone was counted ten times or more. The chain employs TRBV7-8 and TRBJ2-1; D gene ambiguous. This CDR3 spans 11 amino acids. Trimming pared 0 bases from V and 7 bases from J, leaving 1 base between. Germline CDR1 reads SGHVS; CDR2 reads FQNEAQ. The DNA for the CDR3 is TGTGCCAGCAGCTTAGCGAATGAGCAGTTCTTC. This gives the protein CASSLANEQFF. Variable domain in full (rest from reference TRBV7-8 and TRBJ2-1): GAGVSQSPRYKVAKRGQDVALRCDPISGHVSLFWYQQALGQGPEFLTYFQNEAQLDKSGLPSDRFFAERPEGSVSTLKIQRTQQEDSAVYLCASSLANEQFFGPGTRLTVL.

By frequency in the sample, this clone is medium-sized. The J gene is TRBJ2-7, the V gene TRBV6-2 or TRBV6-3; perhaps TRBD2 as D (5 bases). The germline V gene encodes CDR1 MNHEY and CDR2 SVGEGT. Trimming took 2 bases from V and 4 from J, leaving 15 bases between them. CDR3 length equals 15 residues. The CDR3 region has the DNA TGTGCCAGCAGTTACCCCCGAGTGGGAGTATACGAGCAGTACTTC. Its translation: CASSYPRVGVYEQYF.

In its sample, this clone was seen many times. CDR3 DNA sequence: TGCGCCAGCAGCTCTGCGGGAGTGACAGATACGCAGTATTTT. Protein product: CASSSAGVTDTQYF. The rearrangement links TRBV5-1 to TRBJ2-3; 7 nucleotides agree with TRBD2. Germline trimming cut 3 bases from V and 3 bases from J; bases unmatched to any gene: 4. The CDR3 totals 14 residues. The germline V gene encodes CDR1 SGHRS and CDR2 YFSETQ.

This clone was seen a few times. A much larger clone lies a single base off, so this may be a read error. The same CDR3 arises from other DNA sequences in this sample as well. The CDR3, as DNA: TGTGCCTCCGCCCTAAACGGAGGTACCCAGTACTTC. Translation: CASALNGGTQYF. This chain uses TRBV12-5 with TRBJ2-5; maybe TRBD2 (5 bases). Germline V gene sequence: CDR1 LGHNT, CDR2 FRNRAP. This CDR3 spans 12 amino acids.

Many counts were recorded for this clone. The chain uses TRBV9 and TRBJ2-1; D call uncertain. The germline V gene has CDR1 SGDLS and CDR2 YYNGEE. This CDR3 comprises 12 residues. The V gene lost 0 bases and the J gene lost 7 bases, with 5 bases spanning the gap. The DNA of the CDR3 is TGTGCCAGCAGCGTAGAGGGTAATGAGCAGTTCTTC. Translating gives CASSVEGNEQFF.

This clone has a count of ten or more. V is TRBV20-1 and J is TRBJ2-3; TRBD2 matches 12 bases. In germline, CDR1 is DFQATT, CDR2 SNEGSKA (reference sequence). V was clipped by 5 bases and J by 8 bases; unmatched bases: 20. This CDR3 comprises 18 residues. CDR3 nucleotide sequence: TGCAGTGCTTACTTACCGGGACTAGCGGGTTTTCTGGGTGCTACGCAGTATTTT. Encoded protein: CSAYLPGLAGFLGATQYF.

This clone was found many times. This chain connects TRBV7-9 to TRBJ2-2; weak D call: TRBD1 (5 bases). The germline CDR1 and CDR2 sequences are SEHNR and FQNEAQ (reference sequence). This CDR3 is 13 amino acids long. V was cut by 5 bases and J by 5 bases, with 9 bases left in between. The CDR3 is CASSIRGTGELFF. Here the CDR3 DNA reads TGTGCCAGCAGCATAAGGGGTACCGGGGAGCTGTTTTTT.

This clone has a count of ten or more. This chain uses TRBV20-1 with TRBJ2-7; D ambiguous. Trimming took off 3 bases at V and 7 bases at J, with 22 bases between the two ends. The CDR3 totals 15 residues. From germline, CDR1 is DFQATT and CDR2 SNEGSKA (reference sequence). The CDR3 region has the DNA TGCAGTGCTAGCGCAATCGACCGCCCCCCGAGAGAGCAGTACTTC. Translating gives CSASAIDRPPREQYF.

In its sample, this clone was seen many times. A junction end diverges from the germline sequence, so it may reflect a read error. V and J are TRBV7-7 and TRBJ2-2; D may be TRBD1 or TRBD2 (6 bases each). Germline V CDR1 and CDR2: SSHAT, FNYEAQ (reference sequence). This CDR3 is 16 amino acids long. The CDR3 nucleotides read TGTGCTAGCAGCTTAGAGGGGGGCCGGGGCACCGGGGAGCTGTTTTTT. Protein product: CASSLEGGRGTGELFF.

This clone has a handful of counts. The rearrangement joins TRBV6-5 to TRBJ1-5, with 7 bases that match TRBD1. V shed 4 bases and J 6 bases; nucleotides not matched to a gene: 6. The CDR3 loop spans 14 amino acids. The germline gives CDR1 MNHEY, CDR2 SVGAGI. CDR3 bases: TGTGCCAGCAGTTCCGACAGGGAGGGTCAGCCCCAGCATTTT. It is translated as CASSSDREGQPQHF.

This sequence joins TRBV5-8 and TRBJ2-1; perhaps TRBD1 as D (8 bases). Per the germline V gene, CDR1 is SGHTS and CDR2 is YDEGEE. V lost 0 bases and J 5 bases, leaving 12 bases between the germline ends. This CDR3 is 15 amino acids long. The CDR3 nucleotides read TGTGCCAGCAGCTTGGACAGGGGGGGACACAATGAGCAGTTCTTC. Protein product: CASSLDRGGHNEQFF.

The chain combines TRBV30 with TRBJ1-5; the D gene is possibly TRBD1 (5 bases). V was cut by 0 bases and J by 4 bases, with 10 bases left in between. Germline CDR1 GTSNPN, CDR2 SVGIG (reference sequence). The CDR3 extends over 14 amino acids. The CDR3 region is CAWSVLGANQPQHF. CDR3 nucleotides: TGTGCCTGGAGTGTTCTAGGGGCGAATCAGCCCCAGCATTTT.

V gene TRBV4-2 combines with J gene TRBJ1-2; D might be TRBD1 (5 bases). V lost 0 bases and J lost 6, with 11 bases in between. Germline CDR1 and CDR2: LGHNA and YNFKEQ. This CDR3 contains 14 residues. In nucleotides, the CDR3 is TGTGCCAGCAGCCAAGACGGGGGAGTGGATGGCTACACCTTC. This sequence encodes CASSQDGGVDGYTF.

This clone was observed many times. The chain combines TRBV28 with TRBJ1-5, with TRBD1 identical over 7 bases. The J segment lost 7 bases and the V segment lost 10 bases, leaving 13 bases of the junction unmatched. The CDR3 covers 14 residues. The germline V gene has CDR1 MDHEN and CDR2 SYDVKM. The CDR3 bases are TGTGCCATTAAGGCGGGCAGGGGGAGGCAGCCCCAGCATTTT. It codes for CAIKAGRGRQPQHF.

This clone showed up many times. This chain connects TRBV6-5 to TRBJ1-1, with unresolved D. The germline V gene has CDR1 MNHEY and CDR2 SVGAGI. The CDR3 spans 16 residues. V was pared by 2 bases and J by 4 bases, with 17 bases between. The CDR3 here is CASSYGPPELGTEAFF. Here the CDR3 DNA reads TGTGCCAGCAGTTACGGCCCCCCGGAGCTGGGCACTGAAGCTTTCTTT.

At least ten counts were recorded for this clone. The V gene is TRBV20-1, the J gene TRBJ1-2; no reliable D call. Germline V gives CDR1 DFQATT, CDR2 SNEGSKA (reference sequence). The CDR3 contains 11 residues. V lost 5 bases to trimming and J lost 4 bases, with 8 bases between them. As DNA, the CDR3 is TGCAGTGCTCCACATAGCTATGGCTACACCTTC. It specifies CSAPHSYGYTF.

Here the CDR3 DNA reads TGCGCCAGCAGTCCGACCGACCCGTTGAACACCGGGGAGCTGTTTTTT. Encoded protein: CASSPTDPLNTGELFF. The chain combines TRBV5-1 with TRBJ2-2; no firm D call. Germline assignment: CDR1 SGHRS and CDR2 YFSETQ. The CDR3 loop spans 16 amino acids. Trimming took off 5 bases at V and 1 base at J, with 15 bases between the two ends.

As to this clone: A junction end diverges from the germline sequence, so it may reflect a read error. This chain connects TRBV18 to TRBJ2-7; possible D gene TRBD2, 6 bases. The CDR3 is made up of 15 amino acids. The germline CDR1 and CDR2 sequences are KGHSH and LQKENI. The CDR3 is CANSLAAGTSYEKYF. The CDR3 DNA reads TGTGCCAACTCCCTGGCCGCGGGAACTTCCTACGAGAAGTACTTC.

This clone appeared a few times. A clone one base away is much larger, so this may be a read error. The V and J genes are TRBV20-1 and TRBJ2-3, with 14 bases that match TRBD2. The V gene's germline CDR1 is DFQATT and CDR2 SNEGSKA (reference sequence). The CDR3 extends over 15 amino acids. V shed 3 bases and J 7 bases; nucleotides not matched to a gene: 6. The DNA for the CDR3 is TGCAGTGCTAGGGGACTAGCGGGAGTTTTGTATACGCAGTATTTT. Its protein is CSARGLAGVLYTQYF.

The sample holds a few counts of this clone. One end of the junction does not line up with germline, which may come from a read error. In DNA, the CDR3 is TGTGCTAGCAGCGATTCCGGGGCAGATACGCAGTATTTT. Residues: CASSDSGADTQYF. The chain recombines TRBV7-7 with TRBJ2-3, with D maybe TRBD2 (5 bases). Germline assignment: CDR1 SSHAT and CDR2 FNYEAQ (reference sequence). The CDR3 sequence is 13 residues long. The full variable domain, with the rest looked up from reference TRBV7-7 and TRBJ2-3, is GAGVSQSPRYKVTKRGQDVTLRCDPISSHATLYWYQQALGQGPEFLTYFNYEAQPDKSGLPSDRFSAERPEGSISTLTIQRTEQRDSAMYRCASSDSGADTQYFGPGTRLTVL.

This clone has a count of ten or more. The chain links TRBV11-3 to TRBJ2-2, with D hard to call. The germline CDR1 and CDR2 sequences are SGHNT and YENEEA. The CDR3 spans 13 residues. V lost 1 base, J lost 7 bases, and 7 bases lay in between. The CDR3 loop is CASSLAASGELFF. The CDR3 bases are TGTGCCAGCAGCTTAGCCGCTAGCGGGGAGCTGTTTTTT.

This clone has a count of ten or more. The chain links TRBV7-9 to TRBJ2-7; D gene uncertain. The CDR3 sequence is 11 residues long. Germline loops: CDR1 SEHNR, CDR2 FQNEAQ (reference sequence). The V end was cut by 5 bases, the J end by 3 bases, with 5 bases between. The CDR3 DNA reads as TGTGCCAGCAGCGTGGGCTACGAGCAGTACTTC. Protein sequence: CASSVGYEQYF.

This clone was found many times. J is TRBJ2-1 and V is TRBV11-1, with 13 bases aligning to TRBD2. The germline gives CDR1 SGHAT, CDR2 FQDESV (reference sequence). The CDR3 is 16 residues long. The trim removed 8 bases at V and 8 bases at J, leaving 12 bases unmatched. The CDR3 spells CASLFRTSGRADEQFF. As DNA, the CDR3 is TGTGCCAGCCTTTTTCGTACTAGCGGGAGGGCCGATGAGCAGTTCTTC.

The table lists this clone with many counts. The J gene is TRBJ2-1, the V gene TRBV27; 7 bases fit TRBD2. The ends lost 5 bases at V and 7 bases at J; junction bases unmatched: 8. CDR1 and CDR2 (germline): MNHEY, SMNVEV (reference sequence). The CDR3 runs to 14 residues. This chain's CDR3 is CASSPGGRLNEQFF. The CDR3 DNA reads TGTGCCAGCAGTCCCGGGGGGAGGTTGAATGAGCAGTTCTTC.